This TCR beta chain was profiled in a study of T-cell reconstitution after alpha-beta-depleted transplantation in children. This clonotype occurred a few times. Germline V CDR1 and CDR2: LGHNA, YSLEER. The CDR3 extends over 15 amino acids. V was trimmed by 0 bases and J by 5 bases, leaving 14 bases between them. Using unique molecular identifiers, the investigators prepared the TCRbeta library. TCRdb fed the PCR reads into MiXCR, producing one record per CDR3 protein. The sample has a few hundred thousand distinct CDR3 sequences; approximately 12% are singletons. The sequence came from a human donor who donated a stem cell graft to a child with combined immunodeficiency. Material: PBMCs from the stem cell graft donor, obtained from the stem cell graft. The chain recombines TRBV4-3 with TRBJ2-7, with D perhaps assigned TRBD1 or TRBD2 (5 bases each). The CDR3 DNA follows: TGCGCCAGCAGCCAAGATGGGGGAGTGGCCGACGAGCAGTACTTC. The encoded protein is CASSQDGGVADEQYF.